The present entry profiles one T cell receptor (beta chain) with its context. This entry belongs to a study of Ad26.COV2.S vaccination and SARS-CoV-2 variants. Repertoires were generated with immunoSEQ multiplex PCR, while TCRdb's copy carries only in-frame clones and drops some. This sample has around 320,000 clones, with 70% to 90% found just once. Described treatment: approximately 18 received Ad26.COV2.S at low or high dose, single or two shots; 5 received placebo; per-sample allocation not given. Sampling occurred on day 63 after the first vaccine or placebo injection. Trimming removed 4 bases from V and 4 bases from J; junction bases left unmatched: 0. Per the germline V gene, CDR1 is SGHKS and CDR2 is YYEKEE (reference sequence). This CDR3 is built from 12 residues.

The V gene is TRBV5-5, the J gene TRBJ2-3, with TRBD2 identical over 7 bases. This specimen was peripheral blood, taken in a trial of Ad26.COV2.S vaccine versus placebo. The sequence was obtained from a person aged 18-60 years who received the Ad26.COV2.S COVID-19 vaccine or a placebo. CDR3 DNA sequence: TGTGCCAGCAGCGCGGGGGCAGATACGCAGTATTTT. Its translation: CASSAGADTQYF.